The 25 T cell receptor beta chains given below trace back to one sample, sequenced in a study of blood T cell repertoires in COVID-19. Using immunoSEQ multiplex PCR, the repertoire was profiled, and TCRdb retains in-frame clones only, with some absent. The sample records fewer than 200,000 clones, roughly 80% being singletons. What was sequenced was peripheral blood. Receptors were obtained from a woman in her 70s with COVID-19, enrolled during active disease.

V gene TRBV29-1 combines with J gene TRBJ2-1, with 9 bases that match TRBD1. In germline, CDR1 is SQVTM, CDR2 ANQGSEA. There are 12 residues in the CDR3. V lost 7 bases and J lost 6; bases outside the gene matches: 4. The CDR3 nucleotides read TGCAGCGGGACAGGGGACACCAATGAGCAGTTCTTC. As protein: CSGTGDTNEQFF.

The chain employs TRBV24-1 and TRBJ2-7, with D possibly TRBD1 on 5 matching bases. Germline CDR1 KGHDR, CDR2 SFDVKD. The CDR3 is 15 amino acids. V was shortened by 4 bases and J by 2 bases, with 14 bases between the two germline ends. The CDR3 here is CATSDPRKGAYEQYF. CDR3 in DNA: TGTGCCACCAGTGACCCCCGTAAAGGGGCCTACGAGCAGTACTTC.

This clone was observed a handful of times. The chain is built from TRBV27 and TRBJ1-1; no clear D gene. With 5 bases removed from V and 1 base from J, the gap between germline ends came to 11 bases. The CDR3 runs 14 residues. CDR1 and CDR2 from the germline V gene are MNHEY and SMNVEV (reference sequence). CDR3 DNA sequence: TGTGCCAGCAGTCCTCTGGGCCCGAACACTGAAGCTTTCTTT. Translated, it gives CASSPLGPNTEAFF.

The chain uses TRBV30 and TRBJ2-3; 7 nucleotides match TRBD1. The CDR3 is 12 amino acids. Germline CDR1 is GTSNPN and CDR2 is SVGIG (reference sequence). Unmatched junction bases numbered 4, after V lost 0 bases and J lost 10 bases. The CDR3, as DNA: TGTGCCTGGAGTGTACAGGGGCGGGCGCAGTATTTT. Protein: CAWSVQGRAQYF.

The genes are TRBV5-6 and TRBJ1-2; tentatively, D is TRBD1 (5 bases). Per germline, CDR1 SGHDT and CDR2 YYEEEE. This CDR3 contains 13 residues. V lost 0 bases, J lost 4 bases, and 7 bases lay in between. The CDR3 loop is CASSLVRAYGYTF. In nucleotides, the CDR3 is TGTGCCAGCAGCTTGGTCAGGGCCTATGGCTACACCTTC.

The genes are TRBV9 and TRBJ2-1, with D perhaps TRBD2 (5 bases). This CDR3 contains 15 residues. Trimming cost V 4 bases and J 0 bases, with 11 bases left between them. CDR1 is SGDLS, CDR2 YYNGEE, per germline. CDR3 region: CASSLAGSSYNEQFF. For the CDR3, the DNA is TGTGCCAGCAGCCTAGCCGGTAGCTCCTACAATGAGCAGTTCTTC.

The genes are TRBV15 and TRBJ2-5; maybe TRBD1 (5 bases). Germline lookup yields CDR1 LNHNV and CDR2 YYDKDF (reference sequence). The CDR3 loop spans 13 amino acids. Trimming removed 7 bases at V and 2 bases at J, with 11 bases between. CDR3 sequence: CATNQGQQETQYF. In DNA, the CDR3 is TGTGCCACCAACCAGGGTCAACAAGAGACCCAGTACTTC.

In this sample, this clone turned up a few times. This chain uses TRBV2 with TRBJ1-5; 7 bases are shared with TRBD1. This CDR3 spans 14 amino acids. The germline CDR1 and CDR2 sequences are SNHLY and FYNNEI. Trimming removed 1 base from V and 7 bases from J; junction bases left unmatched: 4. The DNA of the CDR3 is TGTGCCAGCAGTGAAGACAGGGGTCAACAGCCCCAGCATTTT. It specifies CASSEDRGQQPQHF. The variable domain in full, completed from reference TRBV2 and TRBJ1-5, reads EPEVTQTPSHQVTQMGQEVILRCVPISNHLYFYWYRQILGQKVEFLVSFYNNEISEKSEIFDDQFSVERPDGSNFTLKIRSTKLEDSAMYFCASSEDRGQQPQHFGDGTRLSIL.

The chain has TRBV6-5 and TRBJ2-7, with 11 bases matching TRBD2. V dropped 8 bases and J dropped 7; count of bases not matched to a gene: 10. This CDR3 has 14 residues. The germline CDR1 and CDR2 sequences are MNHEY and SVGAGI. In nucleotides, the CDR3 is TGTGCCAGCGGCCAACTAGCGGGGGCCTTGGAGCAGTACTTC. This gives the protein CASGQLAGALEQYF.

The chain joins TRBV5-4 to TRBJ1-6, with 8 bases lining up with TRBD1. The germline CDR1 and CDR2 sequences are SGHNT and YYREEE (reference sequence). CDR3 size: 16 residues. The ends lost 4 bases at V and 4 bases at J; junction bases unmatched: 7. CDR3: CASSQGAHEYNSPLHF. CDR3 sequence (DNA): TGTGCCAGCAGCCAGGGGGCCCATGAGTATAATTCACCCCTCCACTTT. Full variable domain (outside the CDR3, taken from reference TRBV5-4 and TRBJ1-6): ETGVTQSPTHLIKTRGQQVTLRCSSQSGHNTVSWYQQALGQGPQFIFQYYREEENGRGNFPPRFSGLQFPNYSSELNVNALELDDSALYLCASSQGAHEYNSPLHFGNGTRLTVT.

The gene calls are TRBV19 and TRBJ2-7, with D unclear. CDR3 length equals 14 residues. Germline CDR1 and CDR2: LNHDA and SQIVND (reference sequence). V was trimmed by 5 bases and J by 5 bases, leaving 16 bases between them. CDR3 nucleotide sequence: TGTGCCAGTAGTCCTCGGAGCCGTTACGACGAGCAGTACTTC. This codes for CASSPRSRYDEQYF.

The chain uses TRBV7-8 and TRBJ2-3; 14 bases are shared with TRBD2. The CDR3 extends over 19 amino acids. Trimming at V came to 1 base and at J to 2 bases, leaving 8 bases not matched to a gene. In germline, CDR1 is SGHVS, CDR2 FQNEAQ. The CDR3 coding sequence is TGTGCCAGCAGCTTAGGACTAGCGGGAGGGAATCACATCACAGATACGCAGTATTTT. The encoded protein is CASSLGLAGGNHITDTQYF.

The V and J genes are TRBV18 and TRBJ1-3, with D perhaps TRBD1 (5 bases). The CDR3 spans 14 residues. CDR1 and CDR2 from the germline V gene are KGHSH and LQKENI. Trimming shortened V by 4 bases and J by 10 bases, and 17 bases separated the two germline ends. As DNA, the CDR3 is TGTGCCAGCTCACTGCAGGGTCTCTTGGAGACCATATATTTT. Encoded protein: CASSLQGLLETIYF.

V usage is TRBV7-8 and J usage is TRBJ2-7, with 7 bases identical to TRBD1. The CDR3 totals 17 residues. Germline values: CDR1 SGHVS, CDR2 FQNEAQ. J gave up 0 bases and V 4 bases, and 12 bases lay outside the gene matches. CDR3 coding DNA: TGTGCCAGCAGCTCCCCACTGACAGGGCTAAGCTCCTACGAGCAGTACTTC. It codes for CASSSPLTGLSSYEQYF. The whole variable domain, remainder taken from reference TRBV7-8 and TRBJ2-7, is GAGVSQSPRYKVAKRGQDVALRCDPISGHVSLFWYQQALGQGPEFLTYFQNEAQLDKSGLPSDRFFAERPEGSVSTLKIQRTQQEDSAVYLCASSSPLTGLSSYEQYFGPGTRLTVT.

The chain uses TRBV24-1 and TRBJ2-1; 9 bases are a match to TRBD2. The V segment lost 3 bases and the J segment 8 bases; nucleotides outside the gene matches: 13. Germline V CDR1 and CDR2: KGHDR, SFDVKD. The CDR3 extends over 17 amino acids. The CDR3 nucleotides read TGTGCCACCAGTGATGCCCCGGGGGTAGCGGGAGCACATGAGCAGTTCTTC. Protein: CATSDAPGVAGAHEQFF.

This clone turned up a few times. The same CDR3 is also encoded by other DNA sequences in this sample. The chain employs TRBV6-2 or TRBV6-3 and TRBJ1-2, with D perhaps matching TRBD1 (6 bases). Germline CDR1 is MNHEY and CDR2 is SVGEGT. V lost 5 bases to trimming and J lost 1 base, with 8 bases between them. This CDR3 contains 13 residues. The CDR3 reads CASSKDSNYGYTF. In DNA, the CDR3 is TGTGCCAGCAGTAAGGACAGTAACTATGGCTACACCTTC.

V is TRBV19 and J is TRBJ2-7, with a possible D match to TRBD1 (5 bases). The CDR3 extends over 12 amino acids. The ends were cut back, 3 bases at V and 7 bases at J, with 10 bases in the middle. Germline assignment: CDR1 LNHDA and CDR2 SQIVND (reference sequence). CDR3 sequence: CASSILAGEQYF. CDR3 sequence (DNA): TGTGCCAGTAGTATCCTCGCAGGGGAGCAGTACTTC.

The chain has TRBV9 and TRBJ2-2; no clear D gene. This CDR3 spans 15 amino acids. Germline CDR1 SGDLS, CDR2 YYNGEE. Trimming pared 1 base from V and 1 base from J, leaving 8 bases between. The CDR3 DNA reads TGTGCCAGCAGCGTACGAGACTTGAACACCGGGGAGCTGTTTTTT. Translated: CASSVRDLNTGELFF.

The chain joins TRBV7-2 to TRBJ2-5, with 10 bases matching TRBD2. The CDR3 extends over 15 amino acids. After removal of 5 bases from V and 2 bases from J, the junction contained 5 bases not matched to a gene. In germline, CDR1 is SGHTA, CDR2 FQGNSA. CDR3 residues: CASSLTSGPQETQYF. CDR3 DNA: TGTGCCAGCAGCCTGACTAGCGGGCCTCAAGAGACCCAGTACTTC.

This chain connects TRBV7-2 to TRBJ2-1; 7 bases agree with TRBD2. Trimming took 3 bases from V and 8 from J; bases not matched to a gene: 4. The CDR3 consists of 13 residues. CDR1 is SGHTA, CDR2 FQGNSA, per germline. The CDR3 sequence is CASSLGRVDEQFF. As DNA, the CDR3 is TGTGCCAGCAGCTTGGGGAGGGTCGATGAGCAGTTCTTC.

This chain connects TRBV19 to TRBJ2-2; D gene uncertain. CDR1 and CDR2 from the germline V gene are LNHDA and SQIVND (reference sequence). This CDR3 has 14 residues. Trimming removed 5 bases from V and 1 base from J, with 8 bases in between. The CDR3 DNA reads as TGTGCCAGTAGTCCCAGACAGAACACCGGGGAGCTGTTTTTT. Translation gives CASSPRQNTGELFF.

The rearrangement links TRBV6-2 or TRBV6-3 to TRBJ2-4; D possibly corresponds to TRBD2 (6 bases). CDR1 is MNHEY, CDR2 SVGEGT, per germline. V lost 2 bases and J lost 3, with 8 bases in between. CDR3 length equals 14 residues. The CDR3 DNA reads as TGTGCCAGCAGTTACGGGGGAGGCAAAAACATTCAGTACTTC. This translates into CASSYGGGKNIQYF.

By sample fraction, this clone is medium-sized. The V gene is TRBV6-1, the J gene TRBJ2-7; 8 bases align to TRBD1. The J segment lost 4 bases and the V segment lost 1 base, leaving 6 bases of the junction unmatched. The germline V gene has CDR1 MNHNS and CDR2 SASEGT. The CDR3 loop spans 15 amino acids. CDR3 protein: CASSEEVTGGYEQYF. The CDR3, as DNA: TGTGCCAGCAGTGAAGAGGTAACAGGGGGATACGAGCAGTACTTC.

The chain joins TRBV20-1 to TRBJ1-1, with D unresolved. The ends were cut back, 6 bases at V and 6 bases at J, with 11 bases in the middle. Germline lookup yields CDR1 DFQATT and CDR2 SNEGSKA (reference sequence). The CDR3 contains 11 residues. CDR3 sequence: CSAMGGPEAFF. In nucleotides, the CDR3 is TGCAGTGCGATGGGTGGGCCTGAAGCTTTCTTT.

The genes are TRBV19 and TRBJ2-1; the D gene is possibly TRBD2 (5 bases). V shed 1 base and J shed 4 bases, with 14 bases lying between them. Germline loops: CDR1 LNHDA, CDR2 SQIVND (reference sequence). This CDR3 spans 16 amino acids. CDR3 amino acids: CASSIVSSPGYNEQFF. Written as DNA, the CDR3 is TGTGCCAGTAGTATAGTTTCTAGCCCGGGATACAATGAGCAGTTCTTC.